This entry is about one TCR beta chain. The ends lost 6 bases at V and 7 bases at J; junction bases unmatched: 7. CDR3 size: 14 residues. CDR1 and CDR2 (germline): MDHEN, SYDVKM. TCRdb's copy holds only in-frame clones and misses some; the assay was immunoSEQ multiplex PCR. The data show more than 110,000 clones, roughly 89% seen once. This sample was taken from a study of control samples from healthy donors and cancer patients. The sequencing input was blood. This chain uses TRBV28 with TRBJ1-5, with 9 bases aligning to TRBD1. The clonotype originates from a man aged 30 to 39 in good health. This chain's CDR3 is CASSYTGTGQPQHF. The CDR3 DNA follows: TGTGCCAGCAGCTACACCGGGACAGGGCAGCCCCAGCATTTT.